Below, 15 T cell receptor beta chains from the same sample are listed, as sequenced in a study of cytomegalovirus exposure and HLA in healthy donors. The PCR made use of 60 Vbeta and 13 Jbeta primers. Only in-frame clones appear in the TCRdb table, and some are missing; sequencing was by immunoSEQ multiplex PCR. Recorded for this sample: about 140,000 clones. The sequencing sample was made of PBMCs. The receptor set was obtained from a male donor in good health and CMV-seronegative.

The chain couples TRBV11-3 to TRBJ2-1; 9 bases are a match to TRBD1. Trimming removed 5 bases from V and 6 bases from J; junction bases left unmatched: 8. CDR3 length: 15 residues. Germline V gives CDR1 SGHNT, CDR2 YENEEA. The CDR3 DNA follows: TGTGCCAGCAGCCCCGGACAGGGGCTGCGCAATGAGCAGTTCTTC. Protein sequence: CASSPGQGLRNEQFF.

The chain combines TRBV7-2 with TRBJ1-2; 9 nucleotides line up with TRBD1. The junction had 3 bases not matched to a gene; V was cut back by 1 base and J by 6 bases. This CDR3 region has 14 residues. Germline lookup yields CDR1 SGHTA and CDR2 FQGNSA. CDR3 DNA: TGTGCCAGCAGCTTAGGTGGGACAGGGAATGGCTACACCTTC. Translation: CASSLGGTGNGYTF.

The J gene is TRBJ1-2, the V gene TRBV29-1, with 7 bases lining up with TRBD1. With V trimmed by 7 bases and J by 6 bases, 8 bases remained unmatched. CDR3 size: 12 residues. CDR1 is SQVTM, CDR2 ANQGSEA, per germline. The CDR3 region has the DNA TGCAGCGCAAAGGGACAGAATAATGGCTACACCTTC. Its protein is CSAKGQNNGYTF.

The J gene is TRBJ2-5, the V gene TRBV25-1, with a possible D match to TRBD1 (5 bases). Germline V lookup: CDR1 MGHDK, CDR2 SYGVNS. V shed 2 bases and J shed 3 bases, with 7 bases lying between them. This CDR3 region has 13 residues. The CDR3 protein is CASSEKGEETQYF. The CDR3, as DNA: TGTGCCAGCAGTGAAAAAGGGGAAGAGACCCAGTACTTC.

The DNA of the CDR3 is TGTGCCAGCAGCTTCGGGATTAGCAATCAGCCCCAGCATTTT. Translated: CASSFGISNQPQHF. The chain links TRBV5-5 to TRBJ1-5; no reliable D call. Germline CDR1 is SGHKS and CDR2 is YYEKEE (reference sequence). This CDR3 comprises 14 residues. With 2 bases removed from V and 0 bases from J, the gap between germline ends came to 6 bases.

A note on this clone: Different DNA sequences within this sample yield the same CDR3. This chain links TRBV9 with TRBJ1-1, with D unclear. Per germline, CDR1 SGDLS and CDR2 YYNGEE. The CDR3 spans 14 residues. V was clipped by 0 bases and J by 4 bases, with 10 bases between them. The CDR3 region has the DNA TGTGCCAGCAGCGTAGGGGTCGGAGGCACTGAAGCTTTCTTT. Translation gives CASSVGVGGTEAFF.

The J gene is TRBJ1-1, the V gene TRBV7-9; D is possibly TRBD1 (5 bases). Per the germline V gene, CDR1 is SEHNR and CDR2 is FQNEAQ (reference sequence). This CDR3 spans 14 amino acids. The V gene lost 5 bases and the J gene lost 1 base, with 11 bases spanning the gap. CDR3 loop: CASSMGGKNTEAFF. The CDR3 region has the DNA TGTGCCAGCAGCATGGGGGGTAAGAACACTGAAGCTTTCTTT.

The J gene is TRBJ2-7, the V gene TRBV4-3; D might be TRBD2 (6 bases). CDR3 length: 15 amino acids. V lost 0 bases and J lost 5, with 14 bases in between. The germline CDR1 and CDR2 sequences are LGHNA and YSLEER. The CDR3 here is CASSQDGRESDEQYF. The CDR3 nucleotides read TGCGCCAGCAGCCAAGATGGACGGGAGAGCGACGAGCAGTACTTC.

The chain combines TRBV10-3 with TRBJ2-5, with TRBD1 as a possible D gene (6 bases). Trimming removed 2 bases at V and 4 bases at J, with 23 bases between. Per germline, CDR1 ENHRY and CDR2 SYGVKD. The CDR3 is 18 residues long. CDR3 in amino acids: CAISEPKSGAPLGETQYF. The DNA for the CDR3 is TGTGCCATCAGTGAGCCAAAGTCAGGGGCGCCTCTGGGAGAGACCCAGTACTTC.

The chain recombines TRBV25-1 with TRBJ2-2; the match to TRBD1 covers 10 bases. The junction had 1 base not matched to a gene; V was cut back by 4 bases and J by 5 bases. The V gene's germline CDR1 is MGHDK and CDR2 SYGVNS. The CDR3 contains 14 residues. This CDR3 is CASSGDRGTGELFF. The CDR3, as DNA: TGTGCCAGCAGTGGGGACAGGGGAACCGGGGAGCTGTTTTTT.

This chain joins TRBV7-3 and TRBJ1-1; D is undetermined. V was pared by 5 bases and J by 1 base, with 8 bases between. This CDR3 is built from 13 residues. The germline CDR1 and CDR2 sequences are SGHTA and FQGTGA. CDR3 coding DNA: TGTGCCAGCAGCCAGACAAAGAACACTGAAGCTTTCTTT. It is translated as CASSQTKNTEAFF.

The chain recombines TRBV2 with TRBJ1-1; D gene uncertain. The length of the CDR3 is 12 residues. Per the germline V gene, CDR1 is SNHLY and CDR2 is FYNNEI. V dropped 7 bases and J dropped 5 bases, with 11 bases sitting between them. As DNA, the CDR3 is TGTGCCAGCACCGAGCGGGAGACTGAAGCTTTCTTT. Translation: CASTERETEAFF.

The chain carries TRBV18 and TRBJ2-5, with a tentative D call TRBD1 (5 bases). CDR1 KGHSH and CDR2 LQKENI come from the germline V gene. The CDR3 has 14 amino acids. Trimming stripped 0 bases from V and 2 bases from J, with 7 bases between. The CDR3 spells CASSPPDTQETQYF. CDR3 in DNA: TGTGCCAGCTCACCACCGGACACTCAAGAGACCCAGTACTTC.

Remarks on this clone: Other nucleotide sequences in the sample specify the same CDR3. CDR3 sequence (DNA): TGCAGCGTTAGGACTGGAACCTACGAGCAGTACTTC. Protein: CSVRTGTYEQYF. The V call is TRBV29-1, the J call TRBJ2-7; a possible D gene is TRBD2 (5 bases). V was trimmed by 5 bases and J by 2 bases, leaving 10 bases between them. The CDR3 contains 12 residues. Germline CDR1 is SQVTM and CDR2 is ANQGSEA.

The rearrangement uses TRBV5-1 and TRBJ1-4, with D possibly matching TRBD1 (6 bases). This CDR3 region has 15 residues. The V gene's germline CDR1 is SGHRS and CDR2 YFSETQ. Trimming took 1 base from V and 7 from J, leaving 14 bases between them. CDR3 region: CASSLIGQSSEKLFF. DNA of the CDR3: TGCGCCAGCAGCTTGATTGGACAGTCGAGTGAAAAACTGTTTTTT.